The next 15 T cell receptor beta chains were all read from a single sample in a study of graft-versus-host responses after intestinal transplantation. Profiling relied on immunoSEQ multiplex PCR, and the TCRdb table lists in-frame clones only, not all of them. Of some 90,000 clones listed, roughly 88% are singletons. Their target antigens are unknown. Sample: unstimulated CD4+ T cells sorted from spleen or lymph node cells, taken before intestinal transplant. The receptor set was obtained from a human donor who received an intestinal transplant.

The chain is built from TRBV18 and TRBJ2-5, with D perhaps matching TRBD1 (6 bases). The germline V and J ends were trimmed by 3 bases and 6 bases, with 11 bases remaining between them. The CDR3 runs to 13 residues. Germline lookup yields CDR1 KGHSH and CDR2 LQKENI. CDR3 sequence (DNA): TGTGCCAGCTCACCTCAGGGGCTGCAGACCCAGTACTTC. Its protein product is CASSPQGLQTQYF.

This chain uses TRBV5-1 with TRBJ2-7; D perhaps matches TRBD2 (6 bases). Trimming left V 1 base short and J 3 bases short, with 11 bases between. The CDR3 length is 14 residues. Germline CDR1 and CDR2: SGHRS and YFSETQ. Here the CDR3 reads CASSLRGIDYEQYF. In DNA form, the CDR3 reads TGCGCCAGCAGCTTGCGGGGGATTGACTACGAGCAGTACTTC.

The rearrangement uses TRBV20-1 and TRBJ2-2; the D is unclear. Germline V gives CDR1 DFQATT, CDR2 SNEGSKA (reference sequence). The CDR3 is 11 amino acids. Trimming removed 7 bases from V and 4 bases from J, with 7 bases in between. The chain's CDR3 is CSVMSTGELFF. Here the CDR3 DNA reads TGCAGTGTCATGAGCACCGGGGAGCTGTTTTTT.

This chain joins TRBV7-2 and TRBJ2-7; TRBD1 matches at 12 bases. The V gene end was trimmed by 4 bases and the J gene end by 4 bases; junction bases not matched to a gene: 5. Germline values: CDR1 SGHTA, CDR2 FQGNSA. The CDR3 covers 15 residues. This CDR3 is CASSSRDRGLYEQYF. CDR3 sequence (DNA): TGTGCCAGCAGCTCCCGGGACAGGGGGCTTTACGAGCAGTACTTC.

The gene calls are TRBV5-1 and TRBJ2-5; 9 positions agree with TRBD2. Trimming at V came to 4 bases and at J to 4 bases, leaving 11 bases not matched to a gene. Germline V lookup: CDR1 SGHRS, CDR2 YFSETQ. CDR3 length: 16 amino acids. The CDR3 DNA follows: TGCGCCAGCAGCGTTCCCCTAGCGGGGTATCCAGAGACCCAGTACTTC. Translating it yields CASSVPLAGYPETQYF.

The rearrangement uses TRBV5-6 and TRBJ2-4; tentative D call: TRBD1 (5 bases). V lost 1 base and J lost 7, with 12 bases in between. The CDR3 is 14 residues long. Germline loops: CDR1 SGHDT, CDR2 YYEEEE. The CDR3 DNA follows: TGTGCCAGCAGCTTGCAGGACATGGGGAACATTCAGTACTTC. This translates into CASSLQDMGNIQYF.

This rearrangement joins TRBV5-1 to TRBJ1-1; D is perhaps TRBD1 (5 bases). Trimming pared 7 bases from V and 1 base from J, leaving 8 bases between. Germline V CDR1 and CDR2: SGHRS, YFSETQ. There are 12 residues in the CDR3. CDR3 residues: CASGQGNTEAFF. In nucleotides, the CDR3 is TGCGCCAGCGGGCAGGGGAACACTGAAGCTTTCTTT.

The chain employs TRBV5-1 and TRBJ2-5; a weak D match, TRBD1 (6 bases). The V and J ends lost 0 bases and 5 bases respectively, with 17 bases between them. The CDR3 sequence is 16 residues long. Germline V gene sequence: CDR1 SGHRS, CDR2 YFSETQ. The CDR3 nucleotides read TGCGCCAGCAGCTTGGCCGGGGCCCCTCAGGGGGAGACCCAGTACTTC. Translating it yields CASSLAGAPQGETQYF.

The chain has TRBV10-3 and TRBJ2-6; the D gene is possibly TRBD1 (6 bases). This CDR3 comprises 20 residues. V was clipped by 0 bases and J by 0 bases, with 18 bases between them. The germline V gene has CDR1 ENHRY and CDR2 SYGVKD. In nucleotides, the CDR3 is TGTGCCATCAGTGAGTCGATCGGCCGGGACACCAGCTCTGGGGCCAACGTCCTGACTTTC. Amino acids: CAISESIGRDTSSGANVLTF.

The genes are TRBV29-1 and TRBJ2-3, with TRBD2 identical over 8 bases. With 7 bases clipped from V and 2 bases from J, the junction kept 11 bases outside the gene matches. The CDR3 consists of 15 residues. Germline assignment: CDR1 SQVTM and CDR2 ANQGSEA. CDR3 sequence: CSESGGGGPTDTQYF. The CDR3 DNA is TGCAGCGAATCTGGGGGCGGGGGGCCCACAGATACGCAGTATTTT.

This chain connects TRBV7-8 to TRBJ2-5; the D gene is possibly TRBD1 (5 bases). V was pared by 3 bases and J by 13 bases, with 12 bases between. CDR1 is SGHVS and CDR2 is FQNEAQ in the germline V gene. The CDR3 is 11 residues long. The CDR3 bases are TGTGCCAGCAGCTTGGGGCGGATTTTGTACTTC. This codes for CASSLGRILYF.

This clone occurred once. This chain connects TRBV5-1 to TRBJ2-3; weak D call: TRBD1 (5 bases). V lost 2 bases to trimming and J lost 3 bases, with 13 bases between them. Germline V gene lookup returns CDR1 SGHRS and CDR2 YFSETQ. The CDR3 spans 15 residues. CDR3 bases: TGCGCCAGCAGCTTACAGGCCGCCGGGACAGATACGCAGTATTTT. It translates to CASSLQAAGTDTQYF.

The J gene is TRBJ2-5, the V gene TRBV6-5; possibly TRBD1 for D (6 bases). The CDR3 totals 13 residues. Trimming cost V 5 bases and J 7 bases, with 14 bases left between them. Germline CDR1 and CDR2: MNHEY and SVGAGI. DNA for the CDR3: TGTGCCAGCAGTACACCCCAGGGGCGGACCCAGTACTTC. Protein sequence: CASSTPQGRTQYF.

J is TRBJ1-1 and V is TRBV5-8; 7 bases match TRBD1. The ends lost 4 bases at V and 5 bases at J; junction bases unmatched: 8. The CDR3 length is 14 residues. The germline CDR1 and CDR2 sequences are SGHTS and YDEGEE. The CDR3 DNA reads as TGTGCCAGCAGCCGAGGACAGGACGGAACTGAAGCTTTCTTT. Encoded protein: CASSRGQDGTEAFF.

The sample holds one count of this clone. The gene calls are TRBV25-1 and TRBJ1-1; D remains unclear. The germline CDR1 and CDR2 sequences are MGHDK and SYGVNS. The CDR3 spans 13 residues. The germline V and J ends were trimmed by 3 bases and 9 bases, with 14 bases remaining between them. CDR3 in DNA: TGTGCCAGCAGTGAGGGCAGCTTGGCAAAAGCTTTCTTT. Protein: CASSEGSLAKAFF.